The 13 T cell receptor beta chains below come from one sample, sequenced in a study of early T cells in non-severe SARS-CoV-2 infection. Each CDR3 protein is one row after TCRdb ran MiXCR on the 5' RACE reads. The table lists around 58,000 distinct CDR3 sequences, about 8% of them singletons, with more than 9% in the top ten. This sample comprised whole blood, obtained at baseline. The origin of the receptors is an adult who was a healthcare worker with PCR-confirmed SARS-CoV-2 infection or an uninfected control (not recorded which).

The chain links TRBV4-3 to TRBJ2-7; TRBD1 matches at 9 bases. The germline gives CDR1 LGHNA, CDR2 YSLEER. V gave up 4 bases and J gave up 4 bases; unmatched junction bases: 8. CDR3 length equals 15 residues. The CDR3 nucleotides read TGCGCCAGCAGCCGATGGGACAGGGATAGGTACGAGCAGTACTTC. This codes for CASSRWDRDRYEQYF.

This clonotype has at least ten counts. This sequence joins TRBV7-9 and TRBJ2-7; D not certain. The CDR3 covers 12 residues. Germline V CDR1 and CDR2: SEHNR, FQNEAQ (reference sequence). Trimming cost V 0 bases and J 4 bases, with 4 bases left between them. The CDR3 protein is CASSLARYEQYF. As DNA, the CDR3 is TGTGCCAGCAGCTTAGCGCGGTACGAGCAGTACTTC. The variable domain in full, with the rest retrieved from reference TRBV7-9 and TRBJ2-7, is DTGVSQNPRHKITKRGQNVTFRCDPISEHNRLYWYRQTLGQGPEFLTYFQNEAQLEKSRLLSDRFSAERPKGSFSTLEIQRTEQGDSAMYLCASSLARYEQYFGPGTRLTVT.

This clonotype was counted at least ten times. The chain couples TRBV12-3 or TRBV12-4 to TRBJ1-3; D is unclear. This CDR3 contains 13 residues. Trimming shortened V by 8 bases and J by 0 bases, and 8 bases separated the two germline ends. In DNA, the CDR3 is TGTGCCAGCGGGCCCCGCTCTGGAAACACCATATATTTT. It translates to CASGPRSGNTIYF.

This clonotype was detected only a few times. The chain carries TRBV10-3 and TRBJ2-7, with 7 bases identical to TRBD1. Germline trimming cut 10 bases from V and 4 bases from J; bases unmatched to any gene: 13. CDR1 is ENHRY, CDR2 SYGVKD, per germline. The CDR3 totals 14 residues. The CDR3 DNA follows: TGTGCCAACGACAGGGCTTGGGCTGCTTACGAGCAGTACTTC. It yields the protein CANDRAWAAYEQYF.

There are many counts of this clonotype. The chain has TRBV5-6 and TRBJ2-7, with a weak D call TRBD2 (6 bases). Trimming shortened V by 3 bases and J by 2 bases, and 18 bases separated the two germline ends. Germline CDR1 reads SGHDT; CDR2 reads YYEEEE. CDR3 length: 16 residues. The CDR3 region is CASSSPGGGNPYEQYF. The CDR3 DNA sequence: TGTGCCAGCAGCTCACCAGGCGGCGGGAATCCCTACGAGCAGTACTTC.

This clonotype was picked up a small number of times. CDR3 sequence: CASTYLQVRGSYEQYF. The CDR3 DNA reads as TGTGCCAGCACCTACCTCCAGGTCAGAGGTTCCTACGAGCAGTACTTC. The chain has TRBV2 and TRBJ2-7; D not certain. The CDR3 contains 16 residues. V dropped 7 bases and J dropped 1 base, with 20 bases sitting between them. Germline CDR1 is SNHLY and CDR2 is FYNNEI.

This clonotype was observed at least ten times. V is TRBV10-3 and J is TRBJ2-7; unclear D gene. Trimming pared 5 bases from V and 3 bases from J, leaving 5 bases between. This CDR3 region has 11 residues. Germline loops: CDR1 ENHRY, CDR2 SYGVKD. The CDR3 here is CAISRDYEQYF. For the CDR3, the DNA is TGTGCCATCAGTCGTGACTACGAGCAGTACTTC.

This clonotype was counted a few times. This chain joins TRBV7-6 and TRBJ2-5, with TRBD1 identical over 10 bases. The CDR3 is 15 residues long. Per germline, CDR1 SGHVS and CDR2 FNYEAQ. The V and J ends lost 3 bases and 2 bases, in that order; junction bases with no gene match: 3. As DNA, the CDR3 is TGTGCCAGCAGCTTGGACAGGGGGAAACAAGAGACCCAGTACTTC. Its protein product is CASSLDRGKQETQYF.

This chain connects TRBV6-5 to TRBJ1-4; 7 bases match TRBD1. The CDR3 spans 18 residues. The germline V gene encodes CDR1 MNHEY and CDR2 SVGAGI. V gave up 1 base and J gave up 3 bases; unmatched junction bases: 11. CDR3 sequence: CASSYFVPGTAPNEKLFF. DNA of the CDR3: TGTGCCAGCAGTTACTTCGTTCCGGGGACAGCTCCTAATGAAAAACTGTTTTTT.

This clonotype was seen a few times. The rearrangement uses TRBV29-1 and TRBJ2-7, with TRBD2 identical over 10 bases. The germline gives CDR1 SQVTM, CDR2 ANQGSEA. Germline trimming cut 6 bases from V and 5 bases from J; bases unmatched to any gene: 4. CDR3 length: 12 amino acids. CDR3 DNA: TGCAGCGTACCTAGCGGGAGCAACGAGCAGTACTTC. Its translation: CSVPSGSNEQYF.

This clonotype was detected only a few times. The gene calls are TRBV6-1 and TRBJ2-7; D unclear. The V and J ends lost 4 bases and 6 bases respectively, with 16 bases between them. Germline CDR1 is MNHNS and CDR2 is SASEGT. The CDR3 runs to 14 residues. In nucleotides, the CDR3 is TGTGCCAGCAGTGCTTTATCACGGCTTAGCGAGCAGTACTTC. This gives the protein CASSALSRLSEQYF.

The V and J genes are TRBV18 and TRBJ1-6; the D gene is possibly TRBD1 (6 bases). Germline CDR1 reads KGHSH; CDR2 reads LQKENI. V lost 1 base, J lost 8 bases, and 15 bases lay in between. The CDR3 is made up of 16 amino acids. CDR3 in DNA: TGTGCCAGCTCACCACGGACGGGCGAGGGGGATTCACCCCTCCACTTT. It yields the protein CASSPRTGEGDSPLHF. Full variable domain (remainder filled in from reference TRBV18 and TRBJ1-6): NAGVMQNPRHLVRRRGQEARLRCSPMKGHSHVYWYRQLPEEGLKFMVYLQKENIIDESGMPKERFSAEFPKEGPSILRIQQVVRGDSAAYFCASSPRTGEGDSPLHFGNGTRLTVT.

This clonotype was counted many times. CDR3 sequence (DNA): TGCAGCGTTGAAATAGCGGGAGAGTTTAACACCGGGGAGCTGTTTTTT. As protein: CSVEIAGEFNTGELFF. This chain uses TRBV29-1 with TRBJ2-2; 9 nucleotides line up with TRBD2. CDR3 length: 16 residues. The J segment lost 2 bases and the V segment lost 2 bases, leaving 6 bases of the junction unmatched. Germline CDR1 and CDR2: SQVTM and ANQGSEA.